Each of the 16 T cell receptor beta chains below was sequenced from the same sample in a study of blood T cell repertoires in COVID-19. Using immunoSEQ multiplex PCR, the repertoire was profiled, and TCRdb retains in-frame clones only, with some absent. The data show over 200,000 clones, 70% to 90% seen once. Sequenced material: PBMCs or T cells enriched from blood (not recorded which). These receptors were collected from a man in his thirties or forties who had recovered from COVID-19.

DNA for the CDR3: TGTGCCAGCAGACCACTAGCGGGAGGCAACAATGAGCAGTTCTTC. Translating it yields CASRPLAGGNNEQFF. The genes are TRBV2 and TRBJ2-1; 12 nucleotides agree with TRBD2. There are 15 residues in the CDR3. Germline CDR1 SNHLY, CDR2 FYNNEI. V shed 6 bases and J 5 bases; nucleotides not matched to a gene: 5.

The rearrangement joins TRBV25-1 to TRBJ2-3; D remains ambiguous. The length of the CDR3 is 13 residues. Trimming stripped 3 bases from V and 2 bases from J, with 6 bases between. Germline-derived CDR1 and CDR2 are MGHDK and SYGVNS. CDR3 nucleotide sequence: TGTGCCAGCAGTGACACTAACACAGATACGCAGTATTTT. Encoded protein: CASSDTNTDTQYF. The whole variable domain, filled in from reference TRBV25-1 and TRBJ2-3, reads EADIYQTPRYLVIGTGKKITLECSQTMGHDKMYWYQQDPGMELHLIHYSYGVNSTEKGDLSSESTVSRIRTEHFPLTLESARPSHTSQYLCASSDTNTDTQYFGPGTRLTVL.

The chain uses TRBV30 and TRBJ1-1; D gene uncertain. Germline assignment: CDR1 GTSNPN and CDR2 SVGIG (reference sequence). V was clipped by 4 bases and J by 6 bases, with 12 bases between them. The CDR3 has 12 amino acids. The DNA of the CDR3 is TGTGCCTGGAATCGCGGTTTCGCTGAAGCTTTCTTT. This translates into CAWNRGFAEAFF.

The V and J genes are TRBV4-2 and TRBJ2-7; D gene uncertain. Germline V gene lookup returns CDR1 LGHNA and CDR2 YNFKEQ. The CDR3 loop spans 15 amino acids. The V end lost 0 bases, the J end lost 7 bases, and 16 bases lay between the germline ends. The CDR3 nucleotides read TGTGCCAGCAGCCAAGATCGTTATACGGGTCGGGAGCAGTACTTC. Protein sequence: CASSQDRYTGREQYF.

The chain has TRBV3-1 (or the pseudogene TRBV3-2) and TRBJ2-3, with D possibly matching TRBD1 (5 bases). The CDR3 sequence is 15 residues long. Per the germline V gene, CDR1 is LGHDT and CDR2 is YNNKEL (reference sequence). V lost 6 bases and J 2 bases, leaving 15 bases between the germline ends. CDR3 sequence reads: CASSQRRTNTDTQYF. The CDR3 bases are TGTGCCAGCAGTCAAAGACGGACAAACACAGATACGCAGTATTTT.

CDR3 sequence (DNA): TGTGCCAGCAGCCAAGATAGCCTAGGCGCCTACGAGCAGTACTTC. As protein: CASSQDSLGAYEQYF. This chain connects TRBV4-2 to TRBJ2-7; unclear D gene. The CDR3 runs 15 residues. Trimming shortened V by 0 bases and J by 2 bases, and 11 bases separated the two germline ends. In germline, CDR1 is LGHNA, CDR2 YNFKEQ.

The chain employs TRBV11-1 and TRBJ2-2; possibly TRBD1 for D (6 bases). The germline V gene has CDR1 SGHAT and CDR2 FQDESV (reference sequence). The CDR3 length is 15 residues. Between the trimmed V and J ends, which lost 5 bases and 1 base, there was a span of 11 bases. CDR3 sequence reads: CASSHRTVNTGELFF. In DNA form, the CDR3 reads TGTGCCAGCAGCCACCGGACAGTGAACACCGGGGAGCTGTTTTTT.

This clone appeared once. V usage is TRBV30 and J usage is TRBJ2-5; D ambiguous. The CDR3 sequence is 11 residues long. With 5 bases removed from V and 5 bases from J, the gap between germline ends came to 9 bases. CDR1 and CDR2 from the germline V gene are GTSNPN and SVGIG (reference sequence). CDR3 bases: TGTGCCTGGGCTTTCAGGGAGACCCAGTACTTC. Amino acids: CAWAFRETQYF. The variable domain in full, with the rest retrieved from reference TRBV30 and TRBJ2-5, is SQTIHQWPATLVQPVGSPLSLECTVEGTSNPNLYWYRQAAGRGLQLLFYSVGIGQISSEVPQNLSASRPQDRQFILSSKKLLLSDSGFYLCAWAFRETQYFGPGTRLLVL.

V usage is TRBV5-1 and J usage is TRBJ2-5, with D perhaps matching TRBD2 (6 bases). Germline-derived CDR1 and CDR2 are SGHRS and YFSETQ. V lost 0 bases and J 2 bases, leaving 11 bases between the germline ends. The CDR3 spans 15 residues. CDR3 residues: CASSLATGGQETQYF. As DNA, the CDR3 is TGCGCCAGCAGCTTGGCCACTGGAGGGCAAGAGACCCAGTACTTC.

This rearrangement joins TRBV27 to TRBJ1-6; TRBD1 might be the D (5 bases). CDR3 size: 15 residues. V was shortened by 1 base and J by 6 bases, with 10 bases between the two germline ends. CDR1 is MNHEY, CDR2 SMNVEV, per germline (reference sequence). CDR3 nucleotide sequence: TGTGCCAGCAGTTTATTCCTCGGGGGTAATTCACCCCTCCACTTT. The encoded protein is CASSLFLGGNSPLHF.

V gene TRBV7-2 combines with J gene TRBJ1-2; D remains unclear. The CDR3 is 14 residues long. Trimming shortened V by 1 base and J by 12 bases, and 18 bases separated the two germline ends. CDR1 and CDR2 (germline): SGHTA, FQGNSA. CDR3 residues: CASSLDGSLLRHTF. CDR3 coding DNA: TGTGCCAGCAGCTTAGATGGGTCCCTATTGAGGCACACCTTC.

This sequence joins TRBV29-1 and TRBJ1-6, with a tentative D call TRBD1 (5 bases). The CDR3 loop spans 14 amino acids. Trimming cost V 6 bases and J 4 bases, with 13 bases left between them. Germline CDR1 is SQVTM and CDR2 is ANQGSEA. In DNA form, the CDR3 reads TGCAGCGTACGGGACTCTTCTTATAATTCACCCCTCCACTTT. It is translated as CSVRDSSYNSPLHF.

The chain uses TRBV6-2 or TRBV6-3 and TRBJ2-7, with D perhaps matching TRBD2 (6 bases). The CDR3 covers 14 residues. Trimming left V 2 bases short and J 3 bases short, with 11 bases between. The germline V gene has CDR1 MNHEY and CDR2 SVGEGT. This CDR3 is CASSYGGVVYEQYF. CDR3 DNA: TGTGCCAGCAGTTACGGCGGGGTTGTCTACGAGCAGTACTTC.

The chain is built from TRBV10-3 and TRBJ2-6; D may be TRBD1 (6 bases). The CDR3 runs 17 residues. CDR1 ENHRY and CDR2 SYGVKD come from the germline V gene. V shed 2 bases and J shed 0 bases, with 11 bases lying between them. The CDR3 region is CAISEQGQYSGANVLTF. The CDR3 DNA follows: TGTGCCATCAGTGAGCAAGGACAGTACTCTGGGGCCAACGTCCTGACTTTC.

V gene TRBV6-4 combines with J gene TRBJ1-2; D unresolved. Per germline, CDR1 MRHNA and CDR2 SNTAGT. The V and J ends lost 3 bases and 5 bases respectively, with 16 bases between them. The CDR3 extends over 15 amino acids. The CDR3 region is CASSEAVAGAYGYTF. The CDR3 DNA reads as TGTGCCAGCAGTGAGGCGGTCGCGGGAGCTTATGGCTACACCTTC.

The DNA of the CDR3 is TGTGCCAGTAGTATAGAGGCGTGGGGAGACCTCTATGGCTACACCTTC. Encoded protein: CASSIEAWGDLYGYTF. This chain links TRBV19 with TRBJ1-2; unclear D gene. With 0 bases removed from V and 4 bases from J, the gap between germline ends came to 15 bases. The CDR3 sequence is 16 residues long. Germline V CDR1 and CDR2: LNHDA, SQIVND (reference sequence).